This TCR beta chain was identified during a study of cytotoxic CD8 clonotypes in ibrutinib-treated CLL. CDR1 and CDR2 from the germline V gene are SGHNT and YENEEA. The CDR3 has 14 amino acids. Trimming took off 5 bases at V and 1 base at J, with 11 bases between the two ends. The table came from immunoSEQ multiplex PCR; TCRdb's copy has only in-frame clones and leaves some out. The sample has 110,000 or so clones, 55% to 75% seen once. The receptor's source is a human donor with chronic lymphocytic leukemia. The specimen was PBMCs, collected after 24 months of ibrutinib treatment. This chain links TRBV11-3 with TRBJ1-1, with D unresolved. CDR3 in DNA: TGTGCCAGCAGCCTACATTGGGGGAACACTGAAGCTTTCTTT. It translates to CASSLHWGNTEAFF.